This T cell receptor beta chain was captured by sequencing in a study of cytomegalovirus exposure and HLA in healthy donors. Study overall: Of several hundred genotyped donors, 81% grouped in the Caucasian-associated ancestry cluster. Study-level points and caveats: The authors later linked a missense DCLRE1C variant to TCR beta V- and J-gene trimming. Rare sequences made up most TCRs, while some public TCRs were found in many donors.

Samples came from healthy bone marrow donors. This PCR relied on a set of 60 Vbeta primers and 13 Jbeta primers. Some clones are missing from TCRdb's copy, which holds only in-frame ones; the method was immunoSEQ multiplex PCR. Among 120,000 to 150,000 clones, about 72% were seen once, and the ten largest hold approximately 2.1%. With regard to this clone: What it recognizes is unknown.

Germline lookup yields CDR1 LNHDA and CDR2 SQIVND (reference sequence). The germline V and J ends were trimmed by 7 bases and 0 bases, with 13 bases remaining between them. This CDR3 is 15 amino acids long. The rearrangement joins TRBV19 to TRBJ1-5; D possibly corresponds to TRBD1 (5 bases). The receptor was derived from a man aged 35-49 years in good health and CMV-seronegative. Sequencing input: PBMCs. CDR3 in DNA: TGTGCCAGTACTCTGGACAAAAATAGCAATCAGCCCCAGCATTTT. It is translated as CASTLDKNSNQPQHF.